One sample yielded the 13 T cell receptor beta chains listed below, sequenced in a study of T cell responses to AZD1222 COVID-19 vaccine. The method was immunoSEQ multiplex PCR; TCRdb's version includes in-frame clones alone and lacks a portion of them. The sample holds about 140,000 clones; roughly 92% are singletons and the top ten take about 1.5%. The sample here was peripheral blood, taken on day 0 of AZD1222 vaccination. All receptors come from an adult in good health.

The J gene is TRBJ2-7, the V gene TRBV30, with a weak D call TRBD1 (5 bases). The germline V and J ends were trimmed by 2 bases and 2 bases, with 19 bases remaining between them. This CDR3 has 16 residues. Germline CDR1 GTSNPN, CDR2 SVGIG (reference sequence). The CDR3 reads CAWSSLRKGLTYEQYF. In nucleotides, the CDR3 is TGTGCCTGGAGTAGCCTTAGAAAGGGGTTAACCTACGAGCAGTACTTC.

V usage is TRBV6-5 and J usage is TRBJ2-1; 10 bases align to TRBD2. The CDR3 is 15 residues long. Germline V gene data show CDR1 as MNHEY and CDR2 as SVGAGI. Unmatched junction bases numbered 10, after V lost 6 bases and J lost 8 bases. CDR3 amino acids: CASRGSGRASDEQFF. DNA for the CDR3: TGTGCCAGCAGGGGGAGCGGGAGGGCCTCCGATGAGCAGTTCTTC.

The chain carries TRBV7-9 and TRBJ2-3, with 7 positions matching TRBD1. Germline values: CDR1 SEHNR, CDR2 FQNEAQ (reference sequence). This CDR3 is built from 17 residues. With 4 bases clipped from V and 5 bases from J, the junction kept 15 bases outside the gene matches. The CDR3 DNA reads as TGTGCCAGCAGCTCCGCCGATAGACAGGGTCCCGGAGATACGCAGTATTTT. Amino acid sequence: CASSSADRQGPGDTQYF.

The chain uses TRBV5-6 and TRBJ2-5; a weak D match, TRBD2 (5 bases). CDR3 length equals 14 residues. The ends were cut back, 2 bases at V and 7 bases at J, with 15 bases in the middle. Germline loops: CDR1 SGHDT, CDR2 YYEEEE. The CDR3 DNA reads TGTGCCAGCAGCTTTACAGTGAGAGGAGGGACCCAGTACTTC. Translating gives CASSFTVRGGTQYF. The whole variable domain, filled in from reference TRBV5-6 and TRBJ2-5, reads DAGVTQSPTHLIKTRGQQVTLRCSPKSGHDTVSWYQQALGQGPQFIFQYYEEEERQRGNFPDRFSGHQFPNYSSELNVNALLLGDSALYLCASSFTVRGGTQYFGPGTRLLVL.

V usage is TRBV4-1 and J usage is TRBJ2-2, with TRBD1 as a possible D gene (6 bases). Trimming took off 6 bases at V and 0 bases at J, with 11 bases between the two ends. The CDR3 loop spans 15 amino acids. CDR1 is MGHRA, CDR2 YSYEKL, per germline. The CDR3 protein is CASSLGTPNTGELFF. CDR3 in DNA: TGCGCCAGCAGTCTCGGGACACCGAACACCGGGGAGCTGTTTTTT.

The chain joins TRBV2 to TRBJ1-6; a weak D match, TRBD1 (6 bases). This CDR3 is built from 16 residues. The V end was cut by 8 bases, the J end by 5 bases, with 19 bases between. CDR1 is SNHLY, CDR2 FYNNEI, per germline. The CDR3 here is CASAPISTGDNSPLHF. The CDR3 DNA reads as TGTGCCAGCGCGCCGATTTCGACAGGCGATAATTCACCCCTCCACTTT.

The chain is built from TRBV6-4 and TRBJ2-3; the D gene is possibly TRBD2 (5 bases). The CDR3 covers 16 residues. V lost 1 base and J 5 bases, leaving 16 bases between the germline ends. Germline V lookup: CDR1 MRHNA, CDR2 SNTAGT. CDR3 nucleotide sequence: TGTGCCAGCAGTGACTATCCAGAACCCGGAGGAGATACGCAGTATTTT. This translates into CASSDYPEPGGDTQYF.

The V gene is TRBV5-8, the J gene TRBJ1-4; TRBD1 matches 11 bases. This CDR3 contains 16 residues. V gave up 3 bases and J gave up 5 bases; unmatched junction bases: 6. The germline V gene has CDR1 SGHTS and CDR2 YDEGEE. The CDR3 here is CASSSGTGGHNEKLFF. The CDR3 DNA reads as TGTGCCAGCAGCTCCGGGACAGGGGGACACAATGAAAAACTGTTTTTT.

This clone has just one count. The rearrangement links TRBV5-1 to TRBJ1-2; possible D gene TRBD1, 5 bases. This CDR3 is built from 16 residues. Germline V gives CDR1 SGHRS, CDR2 YFSETQ. V lost 3 bases and J 0 bases, leaving 15 bases between the germline ends. CDR3 coding DNA: TGCGCCAGCAGCTACCGAGGACAACCGACTAACTATGGCTACACCTTC. It encodes CASSYRGQPTNYGYTF.

This clone occurred once. The chain links TRBV5-1 to TRBJ2-1; possible D gene TRBD2, 6 bases. CDR1 and CDR2 (germline): SGHRS, YFSETQ. V was clipped by 5 bases and J by 5 bases, with 11 bases between them. The CDR3 has 13 residues. The CDR3 is CASRSEGHNEQFF. The CDR3 nucleotides read TGCGCCAGCAGGTCGGAGGGCCACAATGAGCAGTTCTTC. Full variable domain (rest looked up from reference TRBV5-1 and TRBJ2-1): KAGVTQTPRYLIKTRGQQVTLSCSPISGHRSVSWYQQTPGQGLQFLFEYFSETQRNKGNFPGRFSGRQFSNSRSEMNVSTLELGDSALYLCASRSEGHNEQFFGPGTRLTVL.

The J gene is TRBJ2-2, the V gene TRBV9; 7 bases agree with TRBD2. CDR3 length equals 16 residues. The germline gives CDR1 SGDLS, CDR2 YYNGEE. The ends lost 0 bases at V and 7 bases at J; junction bases unmatched: 9. The CDR3 DNA is TGTGCCAGCAGCGTAGAGATGAGGGTAGCGGGCGGGGAGCTGTTTTTT. It encodes CASSVEMRVAGGELFF.

The chain combines TRBV27 with TRBJ2-7, with a tentative D call TRBD1 (6 bases). The germline V and J ends were trimmed by 2 bases and 5 bases, with 13 bases remaining between them. Germline V lookup: CDR1 MNHEY, CDR2 SMNVEV (reference sequence). The length of the CDR3 is 14 residues. CDR3 nucleotides: TGTGCCAGCAGTTTACTACAGGGTCGGGACGAGCAGTACTTC. Translating gives CASSLLQGRDEQYF.

This chain links TRBV5-4 with TRBJ2-7; D remains ambiguous. Germline V lookup: CDR1 SGHNT, CDR2 YYREEE (reference sequence). The V end was cut by 4 bases, the J end by 5 bases, with 13 bases between. CDR3 size: 13 residues. The CDR3 region has the DNA TGTGCCAGCAGCCCTCCTGGTCGGGACGAGCAGTACTTC. Amino acid sequence: CASSPPGRDEQYF.